This T cell receptor delta chain appears in the sequencing data of a study of DNA immune sequencing with unique molecular identifiers. Study background: Inputs: 95 to 100 ng DNA from enriched γδ cells, about 1 ug from non-enriched PBMCs.

The germline V gene has CDR1 TSWWSYY and CDR2 QGS. This CDR3 region has 16 residues. The trim removed 9 bases at V and 3 bases at J, leaving 16 bases unmatched. In the case of this clone: Other DNA variants within this sample encode the same CDR3.

A 32-plex genomic DNA assay used primers for all 8 TRDV and 4 TRDJ genes. A 12-nucleotide UMI was added during roughly 3 barcoding PCR cycles before adapter PCR. TCRdb re-called the multiplex PCR reads through CATT. The sample carries around 5,400 delta-chain clones, 9.5% to 13% recorded once. Sequenced material: gamma-delta T cells enriched from blood buffy coat, or unenriched PBMCs (not recorded which). The rearrangement links TRDV1 to TRDJ1; 7 bases are a match to TRDD3. The J gene is not listed in TCRdb, so it was assigned here from a DNA match to germline. The sequence was obtained from a human donor in good health. The DNA for the CDR3 is TGTGCTCTATTCCCACGTGGGGGGGGATGCCCCGATAAACTCATCTTT. Protein product: CALFPRGGGCPDKLIF.